The clone carrying this TCR beta chain showed up many times. What it recognizes is unknown. Germline CDR1 LNHNV, CDR2 YYDKDF (reference sequence). V lost 5 bases and J lost 1; bases outside the gene matches: 17. The CDR3 length is 18 residues. This entry is derived from a study of breast tumors, draining lymph nodes, adjacent tissues. Notes on the study in general: Data only fit, rather than demonstrated, lymph node origin of most tumor T cells. Tumors had less TCR diversity than lymph nodes, more than nontumor tissue. Findings are consistent with lymph node origin and intratumoral expansion of most tumor T cells.

Breast cancer patients provided tissue from their axillary draining lymph nodes. One entry per CDR3 protein, called by TCRdb with MiXCR from the multiplex PCR reads. Of tens of thousands of distinct CDR3 sequences in the sample, under 25% were seen once. The chain carries TRBV15 and TRBJ2-7, with 7 positions matching TRBD1. The specimen was axillary lymph node tissue. The TCR was taken from a female donor with breast cancer. Some clones in this sample may be carry-over from other donors' samples. CDR3 loop: CATSGGQEGQLSSYEQYF. The CDR3 nucleotides are TGTGCCACCAGCGGTGGACAAGAGGGACAGTTGTCATCCTACGAGCAGTACTTC.